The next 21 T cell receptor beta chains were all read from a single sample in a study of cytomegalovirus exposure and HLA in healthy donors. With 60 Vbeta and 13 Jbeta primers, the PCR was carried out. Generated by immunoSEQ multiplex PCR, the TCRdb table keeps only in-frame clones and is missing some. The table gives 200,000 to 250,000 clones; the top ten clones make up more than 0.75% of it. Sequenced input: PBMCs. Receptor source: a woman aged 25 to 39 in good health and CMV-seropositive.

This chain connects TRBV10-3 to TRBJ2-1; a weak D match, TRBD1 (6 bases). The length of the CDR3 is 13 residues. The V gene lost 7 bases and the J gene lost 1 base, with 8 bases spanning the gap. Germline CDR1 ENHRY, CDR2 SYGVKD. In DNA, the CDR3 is TGTGCCATCAACAGGGATTCCTACAATGAGCAGTTCTTC. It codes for CAINRDSYNEQFF.

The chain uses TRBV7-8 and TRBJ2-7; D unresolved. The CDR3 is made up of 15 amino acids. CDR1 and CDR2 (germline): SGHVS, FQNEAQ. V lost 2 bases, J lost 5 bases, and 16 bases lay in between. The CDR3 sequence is CASSLFPATGDEQYF. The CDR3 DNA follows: TGTGCCAGCAGCTTATTCCCGGCCACCGGAGACGAGCAGTACTTC.

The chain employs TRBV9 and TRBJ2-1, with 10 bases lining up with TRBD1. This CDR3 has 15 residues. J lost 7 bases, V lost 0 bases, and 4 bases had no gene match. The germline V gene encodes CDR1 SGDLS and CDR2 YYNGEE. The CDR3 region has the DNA TGTGCCAGCAGCGTAGCAGACAGGGGGCCGAATGAGCAGTTCTTC. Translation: CASSVADRGPNEQFF.

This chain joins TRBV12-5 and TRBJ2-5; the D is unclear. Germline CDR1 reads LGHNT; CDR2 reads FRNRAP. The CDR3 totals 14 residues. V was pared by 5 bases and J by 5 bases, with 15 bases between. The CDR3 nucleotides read TGTGCTAGTGGTCCTTTCCTCGCTAACGAGACCCAGTACTTC. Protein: CASGPFLANETQYF.

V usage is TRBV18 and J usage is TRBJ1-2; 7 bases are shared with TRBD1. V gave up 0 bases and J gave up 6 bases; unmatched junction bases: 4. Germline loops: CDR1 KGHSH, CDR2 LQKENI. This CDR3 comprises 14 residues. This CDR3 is CASSPPPTGNGYTF. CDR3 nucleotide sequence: TGTGCCAGCTCACCACCGCCGACAGGGAATGGCTACACCTTC.

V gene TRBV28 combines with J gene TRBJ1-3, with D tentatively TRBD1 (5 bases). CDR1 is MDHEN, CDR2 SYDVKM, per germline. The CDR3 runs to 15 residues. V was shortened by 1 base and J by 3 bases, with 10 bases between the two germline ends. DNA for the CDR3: TGTGCCAGCAGTTTATCAGGGCTACTTGGAAACACCATATATTTT. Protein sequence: CASSLSGLLGNTIYF.

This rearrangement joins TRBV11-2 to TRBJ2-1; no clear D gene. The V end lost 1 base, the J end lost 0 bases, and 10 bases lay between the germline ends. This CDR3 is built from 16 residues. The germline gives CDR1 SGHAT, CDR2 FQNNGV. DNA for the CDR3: TGTGCCAGCAGCTTAGGATGGGCAGCCTCCTACAATGAGCAGTTCTTC. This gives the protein CASSLGWAASYNEQFF.

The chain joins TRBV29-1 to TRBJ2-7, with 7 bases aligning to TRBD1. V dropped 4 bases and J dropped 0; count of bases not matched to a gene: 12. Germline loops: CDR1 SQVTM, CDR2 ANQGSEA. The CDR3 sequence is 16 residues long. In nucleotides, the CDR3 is TGCAGCGTTGCTCCACACCTACAGGGGAGCTCCTACGAGCAGTACTTC. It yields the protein CSVAPHLQGSSYEQYF.

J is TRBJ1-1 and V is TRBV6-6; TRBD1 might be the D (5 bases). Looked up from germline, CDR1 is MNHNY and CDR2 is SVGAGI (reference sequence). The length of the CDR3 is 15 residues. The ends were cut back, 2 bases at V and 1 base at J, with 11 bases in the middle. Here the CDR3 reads CASSYIRQSNTEAFF. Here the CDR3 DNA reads TGTGCCAGCAGTTACATCCGACAGTCGAACACTGAAGCTTTCTTT.

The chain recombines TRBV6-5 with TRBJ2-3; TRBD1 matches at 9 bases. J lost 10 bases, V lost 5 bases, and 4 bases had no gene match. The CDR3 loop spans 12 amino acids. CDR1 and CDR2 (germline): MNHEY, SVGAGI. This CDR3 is CASSRTGGPQYF. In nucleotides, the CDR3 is TGTGCCAGCAGTCGCACAGGGGGCCCGCAGTATTTT.

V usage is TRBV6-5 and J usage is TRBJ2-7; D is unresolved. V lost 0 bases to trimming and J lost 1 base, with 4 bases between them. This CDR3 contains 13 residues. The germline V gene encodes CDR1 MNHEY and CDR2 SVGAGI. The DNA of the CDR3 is TGTGCCAGCAGTTACTCGGCATCCTACGAGCAGTACTTC. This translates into CASSYSASYEQYF.

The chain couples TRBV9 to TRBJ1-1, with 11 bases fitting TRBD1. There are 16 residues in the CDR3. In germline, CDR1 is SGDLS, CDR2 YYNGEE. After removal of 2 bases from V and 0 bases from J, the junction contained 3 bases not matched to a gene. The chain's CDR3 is CASSVGTGGLNTEAFF. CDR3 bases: TGTGCCAGCAGCGTTGGGACAGGGGGGTTGAACACTGAAGCTTTCTTT.

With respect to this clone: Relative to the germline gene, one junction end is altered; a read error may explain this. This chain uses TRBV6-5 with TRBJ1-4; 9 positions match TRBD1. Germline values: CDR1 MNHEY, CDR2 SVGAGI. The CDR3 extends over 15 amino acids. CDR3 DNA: TGTGCCAGCGGTTACCGGGGACAGGGAAATGAAAAACTGTTTTTT. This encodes CASGYRGQGNEKLFF.

CDR3 sequence reads: CASSLRDRGENTEAFF. The CDR3 region has the DNA TGCGCCAGCAGCTTGAGGGACAGGGGCGAGAACACTGAAGCTTTCTTT. This rearrangement joins TRBV5-1 to TRBJ1-1, with 10 bases fitting TRBD1. The junction had 4 bases not matched to a gene; V was cut back by 1 base and J by 1 base. Germline CDR1 is SGHRS and CDR2 is YFSETQ. There are 16 residues in the CDR3. The full variable domain, with the rest looked up from reference TRBV5-1 and TRBJ1-1, is KAGVTQTPRYLIKTRGQQVTLSCSPISGHRSVSWYQQTPGQGLQFLFEYFSETQRNKGNFPGRFSGRQFSNSRSEMNVSTLELGDSALYLCASSLRDRGENTEAFFGQGTRLTVV.

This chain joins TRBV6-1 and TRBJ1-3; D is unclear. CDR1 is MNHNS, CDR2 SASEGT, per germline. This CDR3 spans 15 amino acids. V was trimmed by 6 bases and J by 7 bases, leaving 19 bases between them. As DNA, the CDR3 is TGTGCCAGCAGACTAACCGGCCAACGCGGGAACACCATATATTTT. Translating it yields CASRLTGQRGNTIYF.

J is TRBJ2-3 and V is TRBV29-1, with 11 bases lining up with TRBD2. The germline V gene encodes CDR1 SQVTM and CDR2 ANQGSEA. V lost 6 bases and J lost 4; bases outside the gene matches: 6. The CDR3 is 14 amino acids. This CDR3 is CSVIAGGPPDTQYF. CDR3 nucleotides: TGCAGCGTCATAGCGGGGGGGCCGCCAGATACGCAGTATTTT.

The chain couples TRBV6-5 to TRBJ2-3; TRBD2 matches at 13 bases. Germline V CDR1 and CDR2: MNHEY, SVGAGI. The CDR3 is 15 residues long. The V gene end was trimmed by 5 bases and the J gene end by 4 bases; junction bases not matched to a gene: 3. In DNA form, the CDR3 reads TGTGCCAGCAGTCAGGGGACTAGCGGGGCAGATACGCAGTATTTT. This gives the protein CASSQGTSGADTQYF.

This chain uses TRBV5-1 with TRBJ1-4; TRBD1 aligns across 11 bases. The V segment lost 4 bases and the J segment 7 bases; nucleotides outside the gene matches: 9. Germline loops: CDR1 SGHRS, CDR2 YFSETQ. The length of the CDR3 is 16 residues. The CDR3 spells CASSIGQGANSEKLFF. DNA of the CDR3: TGCGCCAGCAGCATTGGACAGGGGGCGAATAGTGAAAAACTGTTTTTT.

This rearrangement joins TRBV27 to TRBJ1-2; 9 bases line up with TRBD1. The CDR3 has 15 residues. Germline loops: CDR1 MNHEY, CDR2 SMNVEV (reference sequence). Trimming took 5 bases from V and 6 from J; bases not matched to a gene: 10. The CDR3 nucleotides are TGTGCCAGCAGTCCAGGGGCGGGGACAGGGCATGGCTACACCTTC. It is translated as CASSPGAGTGHGYTF.

This CDR3 is CASSSNREWFTEAFF. DNA of the CDR3: TGTGCCAGCAGCTCAAACAGGGAGTGGTTCACTGAAGCTTTCTTT. V and J are TRBV11-2 and TRBJ1-1, with D perhaps TRBD1 (6 bases). Deletions cut 4 bases from V and 4 bases from J, with 16 bases between. Germline loops: CDR1 SGHAT, CDR2 FQNNGV. This CDR3 spans 15 amino acids. The variable domain in full, with the rest retrieved from reference TRBV11-2 and TRBJ1-1, is EAGVAQSPRYKIIEKRQSVAFWCNPISGHATLYWYQQILGQGPKLLIQFQNNGVVDDSQLPKDRFSAERLKGVDSTLKIQPAKLEDSAVYLCASSSNREWFTEAFFGQGTRLTVV.

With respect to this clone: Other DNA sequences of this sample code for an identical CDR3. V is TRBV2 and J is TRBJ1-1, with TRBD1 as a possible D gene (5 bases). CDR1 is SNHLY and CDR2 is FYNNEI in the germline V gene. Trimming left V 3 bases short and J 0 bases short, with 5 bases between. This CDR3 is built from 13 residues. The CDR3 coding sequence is TGTGCCAGCAGTGAGGGGCTGAACACTGAAGCTTTCTTT. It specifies CASSEGLNTEAFF.